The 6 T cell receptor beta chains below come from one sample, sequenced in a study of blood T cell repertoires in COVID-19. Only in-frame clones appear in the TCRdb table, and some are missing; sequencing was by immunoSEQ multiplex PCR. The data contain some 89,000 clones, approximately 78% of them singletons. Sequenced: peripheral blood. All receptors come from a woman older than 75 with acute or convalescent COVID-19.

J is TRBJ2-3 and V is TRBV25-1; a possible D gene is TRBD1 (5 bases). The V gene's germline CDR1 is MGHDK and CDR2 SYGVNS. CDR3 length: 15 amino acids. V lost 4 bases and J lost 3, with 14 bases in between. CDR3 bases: TGTGCCAGCAGTGCGTACCAGGGAATAACAGATACGCAGTATTTT. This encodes CASSAYQGITDTQYF.

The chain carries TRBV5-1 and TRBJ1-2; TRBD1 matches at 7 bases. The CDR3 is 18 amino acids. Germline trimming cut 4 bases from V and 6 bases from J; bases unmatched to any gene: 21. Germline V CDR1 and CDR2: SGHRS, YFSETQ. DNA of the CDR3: TGCGCCAGCAGCCCGGTGGTCCAACGCGGAGGGGGCGCGGATGGCTACACCTTC. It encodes CASSPVVQRGGGADGYTF.

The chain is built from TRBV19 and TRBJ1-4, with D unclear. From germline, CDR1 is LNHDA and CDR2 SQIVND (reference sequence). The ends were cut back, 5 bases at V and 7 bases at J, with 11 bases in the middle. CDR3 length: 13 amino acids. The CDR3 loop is CASSAVVGEKLFF. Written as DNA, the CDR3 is TGTGCCAGTAGTGCTGTCGTCGGTGAAAAACTGTTTTTT. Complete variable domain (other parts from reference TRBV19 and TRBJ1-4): DGGITQSPKYLFRKEGQNVTLSCEQNLNHDAMYWYRQDPGQGLRLIYYSQIVNDFQKGDIAEGYSVSREKKESFPLTVTSAQKNPTAFYLCASSAVVGEKLFFGSGTQLSVL.

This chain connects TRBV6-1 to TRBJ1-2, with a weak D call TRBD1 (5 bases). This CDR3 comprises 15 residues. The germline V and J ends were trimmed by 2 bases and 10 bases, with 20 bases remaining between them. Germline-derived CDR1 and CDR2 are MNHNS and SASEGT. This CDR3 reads CASSESMGGDFDYTF. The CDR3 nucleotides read TGTGCCAGCAGTGAATCGATGGGTGGGGACTTTGACTACACCTTC.

The CDR3 loop is CASYRKLAGRNEQFF. The CDR3 region has the DNA TGTGCCTCCTACCGGAAACTAGCGGGGCGCAATGAGCAGTTCTTC. The chain is built from TRBV6-5 and TRBJ2-1, with 10 bases fitting TRBD2. Looked up from germline, CDR1 is MNHEY and CDR2 is SVGAGI. V shed 11 bases, J shed 6 bases, and the junction held 13 bases outside the gene matches. The CDR3 length is 15 residues.

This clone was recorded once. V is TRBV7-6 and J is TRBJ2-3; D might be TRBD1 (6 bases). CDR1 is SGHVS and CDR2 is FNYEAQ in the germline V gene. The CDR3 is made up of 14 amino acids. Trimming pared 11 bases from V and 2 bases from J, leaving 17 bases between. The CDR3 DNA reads TGTGCCGTAACCCCAGGGGTAACCACAGATACGCAGTATTTT. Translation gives CAVTPGVTTDTQYF.